One and the same sample provided the 3 T cell receptor beta chains below, sequenced in a study of cytomegalovirus exposure and HLA in healthy donors. The PCR contained 60 Vbeta and 13 Jbeta primers. Assay: immunoSEQ multiplex PCR; the TCRdb copy retains only in-frame clones and omits some. The sample comprises under 200,000 clones, around four fifths of which are singletons, and approximately 1.7% rests with the top ten. Sequenced sample: PBMCs. These receptors originate from a man aged 40-49 years in good health and CMV-seropositive.

The chain has TRBV7-2 and TRBJ2-2; D might be TRBD2 (6 bases). The CDR3 loop spans 16 amino acids. V was trimmed by 6 bases and J by 6 bases, leaving 20 bases between them. The germline V gene encodes CDR1 SGHTA and CDR2 FQGNSA. Here the CDR3 reads CASRSPGEWDPGELFF. Written as DNA, the CDR3 is TGTGCCAGCAGGTCCCCGGGGGAGTGGGACCCCGGGGAGCTGTTTTTT. The full variable domain, rest sourced from reference TRBV7-2 and TRBJ2-2, is GAGVSQSPSNKVTEKGKDVELRCDPISGHTALYWYRQSLGQGLEFLIYFQGNSAPDKSGLPSDRFSAERTGGSVSTLTIQRTQQEDSAVYLCASRSPGEWDPGELFFGEGSRLTVL.

The genes are TRBV28 and TRBJ1-3; 7 bases line up with TRBD1. J was trimmed by 3 bases and V by 5 bases; bases with no gene match: 4. Germline V gene sequence: CDR1 MDHEN, CDR2 SYDVKM. The CDR3 loop spans 14 amino acids. CDR3 amino acids: CASSPGQDGNTIYF. Here the CDR3 DNA reads TGTGCCAGCAGTCCCGGACAGGATGGAAACACCATATATTTT.

This chain's CDR3 is CASSGTGTGRNTIYF. The CDR3 DNA follows: TGTGCCAGCAGCGGAACGGGGACAGGGCGAAACACCATATATTTT. The rearrangement links TRBV9 to TRBJ1-3, with TRBD1 matching 9 bases. This CDR3 region has 15 residues. J gave up 5 bases and V 3 bases, and 6 bases lay outside the gene matches. Germline lookup yields CDR1 SGDLS and CDR2 YYNGEE. The full variable domain, completed using reference TRBV9 and TRBJ1-3, is DSGVTQTPKHLITATGQRVTLRCSPRSGDLSVYWYQQSLDQGLQFLIQYYNGEERAKGNILERFSAQQFPDLHSELNLSSLELGDSALYFCASSGTGTGRNTIYFGEGSWLTVV.